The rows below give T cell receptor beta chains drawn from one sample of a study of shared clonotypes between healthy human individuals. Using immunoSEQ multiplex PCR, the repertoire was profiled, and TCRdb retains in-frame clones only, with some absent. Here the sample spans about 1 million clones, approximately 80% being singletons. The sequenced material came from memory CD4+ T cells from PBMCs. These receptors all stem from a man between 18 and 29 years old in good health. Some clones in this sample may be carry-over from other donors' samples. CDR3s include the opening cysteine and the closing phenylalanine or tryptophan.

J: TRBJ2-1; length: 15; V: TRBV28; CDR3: CASSFVNRGRNEQFF
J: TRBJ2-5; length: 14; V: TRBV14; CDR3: CASSQVGSQETQYF
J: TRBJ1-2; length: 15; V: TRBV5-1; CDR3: CASSLVTGTFGGYTF
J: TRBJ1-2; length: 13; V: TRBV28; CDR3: CASTSGRGYGYTF
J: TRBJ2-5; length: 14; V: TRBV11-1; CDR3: CASSNRRGGETQYF
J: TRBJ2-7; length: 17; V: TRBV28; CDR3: CASRGRRELAGAYEQYF
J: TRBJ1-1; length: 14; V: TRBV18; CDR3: CASSRTETNTEAFF
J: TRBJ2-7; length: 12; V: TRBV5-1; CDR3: CASSWGVGEQYF
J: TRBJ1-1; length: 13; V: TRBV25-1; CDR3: CASRGRAHTEAFF
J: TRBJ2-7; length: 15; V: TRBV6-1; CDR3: CASRGLAGTSYEQYF
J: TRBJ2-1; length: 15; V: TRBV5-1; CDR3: CASSLGAGIYNEQFF
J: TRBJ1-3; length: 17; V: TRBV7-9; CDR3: CASSFNVDRGKGNTIYF
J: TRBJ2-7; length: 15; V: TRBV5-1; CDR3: CASSLTGTTVYEQYF
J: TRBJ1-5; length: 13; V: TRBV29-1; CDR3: CSVGVGPNQPQHF
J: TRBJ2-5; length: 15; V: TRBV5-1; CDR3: CASSPGYGSQETQYF
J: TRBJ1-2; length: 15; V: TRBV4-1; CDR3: CASSQDRTYAGGYTF
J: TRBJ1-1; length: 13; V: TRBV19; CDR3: CASSFSGGTEAFF
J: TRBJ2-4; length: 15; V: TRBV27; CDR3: CASSLGGAAGGIQYF
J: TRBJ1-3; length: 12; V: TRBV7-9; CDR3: CASSPSGNTIYF
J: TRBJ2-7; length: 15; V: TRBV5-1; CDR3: CASSTLAGKSGEQYF
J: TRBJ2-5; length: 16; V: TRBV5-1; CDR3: CASSLDGLQKQETQYF
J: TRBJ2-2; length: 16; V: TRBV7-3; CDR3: CASSPRDISVGGELFF
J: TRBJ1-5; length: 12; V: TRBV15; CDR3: CASGQVNQPQHF
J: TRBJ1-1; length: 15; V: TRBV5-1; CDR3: CASSFGRDRSTEAFF
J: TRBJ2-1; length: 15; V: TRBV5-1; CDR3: CASSLLAGSYNEQFF
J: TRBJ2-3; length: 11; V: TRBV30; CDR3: CACQGTDTQYF
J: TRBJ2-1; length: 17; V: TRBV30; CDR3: CAWSVYRTSGYFNEQFF
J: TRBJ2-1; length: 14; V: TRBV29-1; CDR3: CSVDGRAWDNEQFF
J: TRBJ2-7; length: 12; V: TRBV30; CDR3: CAWGQGGHEQYF
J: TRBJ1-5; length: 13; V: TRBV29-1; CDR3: CSVGTGFNQPQHF
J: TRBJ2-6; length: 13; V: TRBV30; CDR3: CAWSSSGANVLTF
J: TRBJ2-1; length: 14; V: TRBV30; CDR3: CAWSRGLASDEQFF
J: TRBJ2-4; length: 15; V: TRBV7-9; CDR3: CASSPRLAGGNIQYF
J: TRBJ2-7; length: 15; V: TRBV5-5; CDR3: CASSPRQDPSYEQYF
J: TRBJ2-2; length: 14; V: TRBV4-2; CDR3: CASSQAHPTGELFF
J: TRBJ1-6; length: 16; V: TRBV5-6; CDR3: CASSPGTSAHNSPLHF
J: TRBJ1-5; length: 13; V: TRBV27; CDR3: CASSLESGQPQHF
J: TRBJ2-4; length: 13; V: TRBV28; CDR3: CASSLPRLNIQYF
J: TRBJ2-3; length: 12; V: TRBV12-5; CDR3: CASGPGSDTQYF
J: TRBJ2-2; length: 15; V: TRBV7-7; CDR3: CASSRGQGATGELFF
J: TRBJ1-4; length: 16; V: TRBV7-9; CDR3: CASSIRQGATNEKLFF
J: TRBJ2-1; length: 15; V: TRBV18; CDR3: CASSPSGTGVWEQFF
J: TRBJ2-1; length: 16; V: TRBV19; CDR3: CASSATGQGIRDEQFF
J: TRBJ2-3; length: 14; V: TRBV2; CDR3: CASSGTSGTDTQYF
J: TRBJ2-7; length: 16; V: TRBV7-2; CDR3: CASFGLGAGVDGEQYF
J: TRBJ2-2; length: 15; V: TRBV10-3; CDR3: CAISESWGRGGELFF
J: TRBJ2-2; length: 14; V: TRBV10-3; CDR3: CAISEVRNTGELFF
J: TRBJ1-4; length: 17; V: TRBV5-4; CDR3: CASSHLNPGLGNEKLFF
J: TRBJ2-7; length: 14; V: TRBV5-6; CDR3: CASSLSPGAYEQYF
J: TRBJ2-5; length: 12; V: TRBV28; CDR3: CASSSVQETQYF
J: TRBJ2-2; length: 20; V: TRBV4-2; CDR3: CASSQELGDRAIGGTGELFF
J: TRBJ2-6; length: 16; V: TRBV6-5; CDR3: CASSYSSRAGANVLTF
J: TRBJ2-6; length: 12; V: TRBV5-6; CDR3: CASSFGANVLTF
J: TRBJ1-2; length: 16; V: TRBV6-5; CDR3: CASSYSGTGVDYGYTF
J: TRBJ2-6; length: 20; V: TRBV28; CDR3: CASTSSAPGQGPPSFNVLTF
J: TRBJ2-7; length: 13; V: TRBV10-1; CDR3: CASSESRGGRQYF
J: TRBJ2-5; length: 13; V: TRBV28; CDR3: CASRSGLLGTQYF
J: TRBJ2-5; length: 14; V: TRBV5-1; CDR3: CASSLATSAETQYF
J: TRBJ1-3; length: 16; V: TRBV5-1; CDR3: CASSDPQGPSGNTIYF